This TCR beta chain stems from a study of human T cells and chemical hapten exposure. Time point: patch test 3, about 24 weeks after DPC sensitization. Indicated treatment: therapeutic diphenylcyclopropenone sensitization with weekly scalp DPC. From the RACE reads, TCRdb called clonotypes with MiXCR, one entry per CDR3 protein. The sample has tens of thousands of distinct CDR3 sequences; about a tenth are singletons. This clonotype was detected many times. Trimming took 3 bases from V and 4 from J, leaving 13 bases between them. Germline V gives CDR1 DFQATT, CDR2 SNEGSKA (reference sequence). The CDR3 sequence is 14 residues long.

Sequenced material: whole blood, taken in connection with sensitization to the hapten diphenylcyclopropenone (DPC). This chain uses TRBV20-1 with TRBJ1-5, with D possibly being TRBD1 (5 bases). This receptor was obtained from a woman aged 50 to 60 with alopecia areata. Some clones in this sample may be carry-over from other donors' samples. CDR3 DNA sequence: TGCAGTGCTAGCTCCGGCTGGGGGAATCAGCCCCAGCATTTT. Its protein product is CSASSGWGNQPQHF.